This TCR beta chain was found in a study of blood T cell repertoires in COVID-19. Looking at the study overall: Collection of acute and convalescent COVID-19 samples took place in the United States, Italy and Spain. PBMCs, B-cell-depleted T cells, or T cells provided the cDNA or gDNA that made up the material.

Assay: immunoSEQ multiplex PCR; the TCRdb copy retains only in-frame clones and omits some. This sample has 150,000 or so clones; 79% occur once, and the top ten carry 8.1%. The length of the CDR3 is 15 residues. J lost 7 bases, V lost 0 bases, and 6 bases had no gene match. Per germline, CDR1 LNHNV and CDR2 YYDKDF (reference sequence). The source is a woman aged 55 to 70 with COVID-19, enrolled during active disease. Sequenced sample: peripheral blood. V is TRBV15 and J is TRBJ2-1; 7 bases line up with TRBD2. The CDR3 loop reads CATSREPGRVNEQFF. CDR3 DNA: TGTGCCACCAGCAGAGAGCCGGGGAGGGTTAATGAGCAGTTCTTC.